This T cell receptor beta chain is drawn from a study of blood T cell repertoires in COVID-19. Study context: Samples representing acute and convalescent COVID-19 were sourced from the United States, Italy and Spain. From T cells, B-cell-depleted T cells, or PBMCs came the material, which was cDNA or gDNA.

The protocol was immunoSEQ multiplex PCR, while the TCRdb copy is restricted to in-frame clones and leaves out a portion. The sample holds around 120,000 clones; roughly 69% are singletons and the top ten take approximately 5.9%. This CDR3 is built from 15 residues. Germline CDR1 reads MNHEY; CDR2 reads SMNVEV (reference sequence). Trimming cost V 3 bases and J 6 bases; bases outside gene matches: 7. The sample consisted of peripheral blood. J is TRBJ2-1 and V is TRBV27; TRBD1 aligns across 8 bases. This clonotype originated in a man older than 75 with acute or convalescent COVID-19. The CDR3, as DNA: TGTGCCAGCAGTTTGATCCTTACAGGGGGCAATGAGCAGTTCTTC. This translates into CASSLILTGGNEQFF.